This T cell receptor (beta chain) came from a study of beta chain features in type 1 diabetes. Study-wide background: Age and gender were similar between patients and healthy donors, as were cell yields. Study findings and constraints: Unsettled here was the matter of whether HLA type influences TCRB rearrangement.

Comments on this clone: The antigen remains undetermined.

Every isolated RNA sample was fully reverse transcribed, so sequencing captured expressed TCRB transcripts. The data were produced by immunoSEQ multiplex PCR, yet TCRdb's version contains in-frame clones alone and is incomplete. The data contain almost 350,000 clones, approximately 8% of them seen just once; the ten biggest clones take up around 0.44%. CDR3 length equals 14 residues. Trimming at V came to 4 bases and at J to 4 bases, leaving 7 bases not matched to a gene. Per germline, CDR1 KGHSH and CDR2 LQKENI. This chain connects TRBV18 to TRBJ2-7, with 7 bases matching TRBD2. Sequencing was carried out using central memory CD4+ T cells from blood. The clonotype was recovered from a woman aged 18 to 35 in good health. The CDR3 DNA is TGTGCCAGCTCACGCAGGGAGGGTCCTTACGAGCAGTACTTC. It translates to CASSRREGPYEQYF.